The next 20 T cell receptor beta chains were all read from a single sample in a study of identical twins. TCRdb redid the calling of the 5' RACE reads with MiXCR, one entry per CDR3 protein. The sample lists around 490,000 distinct CDR3 sequences, around 22% seen once, with 0.4% to 0.6% in the top ten. This sample also appeared in a second study, on yellow fever vaccine responses in identical twins.

Sequenced input: CD4+ T cells sorted from blood. These receptors were taken from a woman aged 18-29 years in good health.

The chain recombines TRBV12-3 or TRBV12-4 with TRBJ1-1; a possible D gene is TRBD1 (5 bases). Trimming took off 7 bases at V and 4 bases at J, with 16 bases between the two ends. This CDR3 is 14 amino acids long. The CDR3 spells CASNPIGTITEAFF. The CDR3, as DNA: TGTGCCAGCAATCCGATAGGGACTATCACTGAAGCTTTCTTT.

This clonotype was counted between two and nine times. The chain combines TRBV7-7 with TRBJ2-7; maybe TRBD2 (5 bases). Germline values: CDR1 SSHAT, CDR2 FNYEAQ (reference sequence). V lost 1 base and J lost 5, with 15 bases in between. This CDR3 region has 15 residues. DNA of the CDR3: TGTGCCAGCAGCTTAGAATTCGGGAATGGCGACGAGCAGTACTTC. It specifies CASSLEFGNGDEQYF.

This clonotype was recorded at least ten times. The chain couples TRBV24-1 to TRBJ2-1, with TRBD2 identical over 8 bases. Per the germline V gene, CDR1 is KGHDR and CDR2 is SFDVKD. The trim removed 7 bases at V and 0 bases at J, leaving 1 base unmatched. This CDR3 contains 14 residues. The CDR3 reads CATRAGASYNEQFF. CDR3 bases: TGTGCCACCAGAGCGGGAGCCTCCTACAATGAGCAGTTCTTC.

The count of this clonotype is one. The chain combines TRBV5-6 with TRBJ1-6; no clear D. Germline V gene data show CDR1 as SGHDT and CDR2 as YYEEEE. V lost 2 bases and J lost 10, with 13 bases in between. The CDR3 contains 14 residues. CDR3 residues: CASSFDAGRSPLHF. As DNA, the CDR3 is TGTGCCAGCAGCTTCGATGCAGGTCGATCACCCCTCCACTTT.

This clonotype was observed a handful of times. The chain couples TRBV10-3 to TRBJ2-7; 8 bases match TRBD2. Germline CDR1 and CDR2: ENHRY and SYGVKD. With V trimmed by 1 base and J by 2 bases, 1 base remained unmatched. The CDR3 runs 14 residues. The CDR3 reads CAISELAGTYEQYF. CDR3 coding DNA: TGTGCCATCAGTGAGTTAGCGGGGACCTACGAGCAGTACTTC.

The chain recombines TRBV5-6 with TRBJ2-5; no clear D gene. Germline loops: CDR1 SGHDT, CDR2 YYEEEE. Trimming stripped 1 base from V and 0 bases from J, with 7 bases between. The CDR3 is made up of 14 amino acids. The CDR3 region is CASSLRTNQETQYF. Here the CDR3 DNA reads TGTGCCAGCAGCTTGCGAACGAACCAAGAGACCCAGTACTTC.

The V call is TRBV29-1, the J call TRBJ2-3; 9 nucleotides align to TRBD2. This CDR3 is built from 13 residues. Per the germline V gene, CDR1 is SQVTM and CDR2 is ANQGSEA. J was trimmed by 3 bases and V by 7 bases; bases with no gene match: 5. The CDR3 sequence is CSGSGSTTDTQYF. In DNA, the CDR3 is TGCAGCGGTAGCGGGAGTACGACAGATACGCAGTATTTT.

The table lists this clonotype with many counts. The chain joins TRBV10-3 to TRBJ2-7; 9 bases map to TRBD1. The junction had 5 bases not matched to a gene; V was cut back by 1 base and J by 7 bases. Per the germline V gene, CDR1 is ENHRY and CDR2 is SYGVKD. The CDR3 totals 14 residues. Here the CDR3 DNA reads TGTGCCATCAGTGAGTGGACAGGGGAGGGAGAGCAGTACTTC. Protein: CAISEWTGEGEQYF.

In its sample, this clonotype was seen a few times. The rearrangement uses TRBV5-6 and TRBJ2-3; 9 positions match TRBD2. This CDR3 is built from 17 residues. Trimming at V came to 2 bases and at J to 9 bases, leaving 16 bases not matched to a gene. Germline lookup yields CDR1 SGHDT and CDR2 YYEEEE. CDR3 DNA: TGTGCCAGCAGCTTAAGGTCCGCGGGGGGGCCGGGGTGGACGCAGTATTTT. Protein: CASSLRSAGGPGWTQYF.

This clonotype was detected a few times. In nucleotides, the CDR3 is TGCAGTGCTGGGGGACACAAGAACACTGAAGCTTTCTTT. Translating it yields CSAGGHKNTEAFF. The rearrangement links TRBV20-1 to TRBJ1-1; possible D gene TRBD1, 6 bases. CDR1 DFQATT and CDR2 SNEGSKA come from the germline V gene (reference sequence). There are 13 residues in the CDR3. Trimming pared 5 bases from V and 1 base from J, leaving 11 bases between.

V and J are TRBV12-3 or TRBV12-4 and TRBJ2-3; 7 nucleotides align to TRBD2. V shed 2 bases and J 1 base; nucleotides not matched to a gene: 9. The CDR3 extends over 17 amino acids. The CDR3 reads CASSLSQRGLRTDTQYF. The CDR3 DNA follows: TGTGCCAGCAGTTTATCCCAGCGGGGATTACGCACAGATACGCAGTATTTT.

In its sample, this clonotype was seen a few times. The chain links TRBV21-1 to TRBJ2-5; whether TRBD1, the table's D call, matches the DNA was not checked. TRBV21-1 is a pseudogene segment. The CDR3 is made up of 15 amino acids. The CDR3 sequence is CASSNFGGFQETQYF. The CDR3 region has the DNA TGTGCCAGCAGCAATTTCGGGGGCTTTCAGGAGACCCAGTACTTC.

This clonotype was counted many times. The rearrangement uses TRBV12-3 or TRBV12-4 and TRBJ2-4; unclear D gene. CDR3 length: 12 residues. V lost 5 bases to trimming and J lost 5 bases, with 7 bases between them. The CDR3: CASSPRENIQYF. The CDR3 DNA reads TGTGCCAGCAGTCCCCGGGAAAACATTCAGTACTTC.

This clonotype was found a few times. The chain employs TRBV10-3 and TRBJ1-1, with 8 nucleotides matching TRBD1. CDR3 length: 16 amino acids. Germline V gene data show CDR1 as ENHRY and CDR2 as SYGVKD. J was trimmed by 8 bases and V by 2 bases; bases with no gene match: 13. The DNA of the CDR3 is TGTGCCATCAGTGAGGGCTGGACAGGGAAGGGTTGGGAAGCTTTCTTT. This gives the protein CAISEGWTGKGWEAFF.

The chain recombines TRBV7-8 with TRBJ1-5; D is undetermined. From germline, CDR1 is SGHVS and CDR2 FQNEAQ. The CDR3 totals 16 residues. The V end was cut by 5 bases, the J end by 5 bases, with 19 bases between. The CDR3, as DNA: TGTGCCAGCAGCGGAGGCTGGACTGGGAGAGATCAGCCCCAGCATTTT. As protein: CASSGGWTGRDQPQHF.

This clonotype was seen more than once but under ten times. The V gene is TRBV10-3, the J gene TRBJ1-2; 8 nucleotides match TRBD1. The CDR3 loop spans 12 amino acids. Germline assignment: CDR1 ENHRY and CDR2 SYGVKD. Germline trimming cut 6 bases from V and 8 bases from J; bases unmatched to any gene: 5. CDR3 coding DNA: TGTGCCATCAGGGGGGGACAGGAGGGCTACACCTTC. Translation gives CAIRGGQEGYTF.

At least ten counts were recorded for this clonotype. The genes are TRBV24-1 and TRBJ2-1; TRBD2 agrees at 12 bases. Germline V gene sequence: CDR1 KGHDR, CDR2 SFDVKD. With V trimmed by 4 bases and J by 7 bases, 13 bases remained unmatched. The CDR3 is 18 amino acids. The CDR3 region has the DNA TGTGCCACCAGTGACCCCGGACTAGCGGGACACCGGGGGAATGAGCAGTTCTTC. This codes for CATSDPGLAGHRGNEQFF.

A few counts support this clonotype. V gene TRBV5-1 combines with J gene TRBJ2-5, with D perhaps matching TRBD2 (6 bases). This CDR3 is 14 amino acids long. Germline CDR1 is SGHRS and CDR2 is YFSETQ. The V end lost 4 bases, the J end lost 4 bases, and 14 bases lay between the germline ends. DNA for the CDR3: TGCGCCAGCAGCAATGGTGGTAGCGGAGAGACCCAGTACTTC. Protein product: CASSNGGSGETQYF.

The rearrangement uses TRBV5-1 and TRBJ2-4; D not certain. The V end lost 1 base, the J end lost 6 bases, and 14 bases lay between the germline ends. CDR1 and CDR2 from the germline V gene are SGHRS and YFSETQ. This CDR3 has 15 residues. CDR3 bases: TGCGCCAGCAGCTTGTCGCAGGAGTCGGGAAACATTCAGTACTTC. It encodes CASSLSQESGNIQYF.

This clonotype was recorded a few times. The chain couples TRBV3-1 to TRBJ1-2; 9 nucleotides match TRBD1. Germline CDR1 LGHDT, CDR2 YNNKEL (reference sequence). This CDR3 spans 16 amino acids. V was pared by 3 bases and J by 5 bases, with 10 bases of the junction left unmatched. The chain's CDR3 is CASSQMTGGRSYGYTF. The CDR3 nucleotides read TGTGCCAGCAGCCAGATGACAGGGGGGAGGTCTTATGGCTACACCTTC.